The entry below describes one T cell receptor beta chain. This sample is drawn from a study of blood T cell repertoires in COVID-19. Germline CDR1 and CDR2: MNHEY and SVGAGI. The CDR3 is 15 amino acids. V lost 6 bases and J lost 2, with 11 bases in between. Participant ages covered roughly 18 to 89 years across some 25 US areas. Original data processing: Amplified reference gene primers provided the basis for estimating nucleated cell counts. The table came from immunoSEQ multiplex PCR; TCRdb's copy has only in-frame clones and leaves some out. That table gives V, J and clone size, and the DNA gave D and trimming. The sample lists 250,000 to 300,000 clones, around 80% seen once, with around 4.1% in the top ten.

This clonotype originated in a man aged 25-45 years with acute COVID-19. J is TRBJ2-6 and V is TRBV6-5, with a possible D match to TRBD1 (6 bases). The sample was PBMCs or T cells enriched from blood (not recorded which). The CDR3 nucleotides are TGTGCCAGCAGCACAGGGTTCACTGGGGCCAACGTCCTGACTTTC. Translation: CASSTGFTGANVLTF.